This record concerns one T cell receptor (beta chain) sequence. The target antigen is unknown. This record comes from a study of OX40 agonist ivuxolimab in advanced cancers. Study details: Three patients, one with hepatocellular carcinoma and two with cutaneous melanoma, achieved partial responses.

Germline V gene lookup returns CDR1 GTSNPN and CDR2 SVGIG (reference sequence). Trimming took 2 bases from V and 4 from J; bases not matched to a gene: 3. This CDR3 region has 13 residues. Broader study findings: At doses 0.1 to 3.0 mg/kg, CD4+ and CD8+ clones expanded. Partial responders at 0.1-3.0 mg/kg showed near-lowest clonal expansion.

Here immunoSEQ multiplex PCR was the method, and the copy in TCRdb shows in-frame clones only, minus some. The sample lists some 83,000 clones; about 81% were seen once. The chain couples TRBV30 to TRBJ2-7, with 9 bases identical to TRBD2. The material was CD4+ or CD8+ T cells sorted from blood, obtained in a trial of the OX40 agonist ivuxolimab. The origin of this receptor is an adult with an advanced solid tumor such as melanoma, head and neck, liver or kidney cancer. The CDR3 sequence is CAWSRLAGYEQYF. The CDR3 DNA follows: TGTGCCTGGAGTCGGCTAGCGGGATACGAGCAGTACTTC.